This T cell receptor beta chain was identified during a study of Ad26.COV2.S vaccination and SARS-CoV-2 variants. Study information: Ad26.COV2.S, an intramuscular injection, was given once or twice 56 days apart. Study observations and caveats: The TCR breadth and depth analyses may have produced an underestimate of total T cell responses.

The V end was cut by 3 bases, the J end by 5 bases, with 11 bases between. Germline-derived CDR1 and CDR2 are DFQATT and SNEGSKA (reference sequence). This CDR3 region has 12 residues. In regard to this clone: Antigen: not known.

Profiling relied on immunoSEQ multiplex PCR, and the TCRdb table lists in-frame clones only, not all of them. In the table there are about 440,000 clones, 80% to 95% of which are singletons. The treatment denotes: some 20 received Ad26.COV2.S at low or high dose, single or two shots; roughly 5 received placebo; per-sample allocation not given. Material that was analyzed had been drawn on day 63 after the first vaccine or placebo injection. V usage is TRBV20-1 and J usage is TRBJ2-7; D uncertain. Sequencing used peripheral blood, obtained in a trial of Ad26.COV2.S vaccine versus placebo. The sequence was collected from a person aged 18 to 59 who received the Ad26.COV2.S COVID-19 vaccine or a placebo. The CDR3 nucleotides read TGCAGTGCTAGTGACGGTTACAACGAGCAGTACTTC. Protein sequence: CSASDGYNEQYF.